This paragraph reports one TCR beta chain. The antigen is undetermined. CDR1 and CDR2 from the germline V gene are SNHLY and FYNNEI. CDR3 length: 16 amino acids. With V trimmed by 6 bases and J by 5 bases, 7 bases remained unmatched. This entry belongs to a study of PD-L1 blockade in urothelial cancer. Study at large: The patients first took atezolizumab in the mid-2010s, receiving 1,200 mg intravenously every 3 weeks. T cells were recovered from blood samples at a median of approximately 150,000.

Here immunoSEQ multiplex PCR was the method, and the copy in TCRdb shows in-frame clones only, minus some. The sample has about 100,000 clones; 90% to 95% are singletons. Study-level results: Patients with below-median pretreatment blood clonality survived longer.

This chain joins TRBV2 and TRBJ2-3, with TRBD2 matching 14 bases. This receptor was identified in a woman older than 75 with urothelial cancer. Sample: PBMCs, taken around atezolizumab (anti-PD-L1) treatment. The CDR3 loop is CASRGGTSGSGDTQYF. CDR3 nucleotides: TGTGCCAGCAGAGGGGGGACTAGCGGGAGCGGAGATACGCAGTATTTT.